This T cell receptor beta chain was recovered during a study of vaccination and CD4 T cells after COVID-19 (dated by TCRdb to the early 2020s). Context from the whole study: Six males and four females were included in the convalescent cohort, with two Hispanic individuals, seven Caucasians, two Asians and one multiracial person represented. For stimulating the cultures, overlapping spike peptide pools were used, derived from SARS-CoV-2 as well as from the common cold coronaviruses HCoV-NL63, HCoV-OC43 and HCoV-229E. Post-COVID blood samples were collected from convalescent patients a median of about 92 days after diagnosis, with a range of about 30 to 180 days. In around 9 COVID-19 convalescent patients and 4 infection-naive healthy vaccine recipients, researchers compared the spike-specific CD4+ TCR repertoire from before mRNA vaccination with the repertoire from after. Participants received two doses of either the Pfizer-BioNTech BNT162b2 vaccine (n=8) or the Moderna mRNA-1273 vaccine (n=2). Control cultures used a CEFX viral epitope pool as positive control, an HIV-1 Nef peptide pool as negative control, or no peptide. Post-vaccine blood samples were taken a median of about 72 days after the second vaccine dose, with a range of about 13 to 250 days.

From the cysteine up to the phenylalanine, the CDR3 has a length of 14 residues. Solely the CDR3 DNA is kept, with 42 bases framed from the first base. Trimming removed 3 bases from V and 1 base from J, leaving 11 bases between the germline ends. The germline V gene (reference sequence) sets CDR1 to DFQATT and CDR2 to SNEGSKA. Library prep was done by PCR. DNA from cultured CD4+ T cells underwent TCR sequencing with the Oncomine TCR Beta short-read assay at the Johns Hopkins FTIC core. The QIAamp micro DNA kit was used to extract genomic DNA from the cultured CD4+ T cells. Oncomine TCR Beta libraries from cultured CD4+ T cells were pooled with unique dual indexes and sequenced on an Illumina iSeq 100. Per the authors' processing: Non-productive sequences were removed, and CDR3s not starting with C, not ending with F or W, or shorter than 7 amino acids were discarded. Antigen-specific clonotypes were identified with the MANAFEST web application by comparing peptide-stimulated wells with reference and other culture wells. To be called positive, a clone needed an FDR below 0.05, an odds ratio above 5, and a productive frequency above 0.1% in at least two of three replicate wells. A clonotype counted as cross-reactive if it showed significant expansion both in the SARS-CoV-2 spike wells and in at least one common cold coronavirus spike condition. Similarity between CDR3 sequences was evaluated in R version 3.6.1 using Levenshtein distances (stringdist) and unrooted phylogenetic trees (ape). Clones were called with MiXCR by TCRdb after fastp trimmed the public reads at Q25, and only in-frame beta chains were retained. For every CDR3 protein sequence, its rows merge into one entry that carries the most common genes and DNA. The V and J calls were not made by the authors but by TCRdb's processing. The table for this sample lists 25,000 to 30,000 distinct CDR3 sequences; roughly 60% of them were counted only once. Of the sample, approximately 16% is held by the ten largest clones.

This clonotype appeared a single time. Its cognate antigen has yet to be identified. Base-call qualities are not available, and no considerably larger clone is one nucleotide away. Just one read gives weak support. The full study reports these points: Of the vaccine-specific clones in convalescent patients, 304 of 307, or nearly all, reacted only to SARS-CoV-2 spike and did not cross-react with common cold coronaviruses. Although the median number of SARS-CoV-2-reactive clonotypes went up from roughly 22 after infection to some 37 after vaccination, the increase was not significant. The number of convalescent patients in the study was relatively small, and the study did not examine early timepoints following natural infection. Among convalescent patients, a median about 86% of the SARS-CoV-2-reactive clones seen after vaccination appeared only after vaccination, which suggests priming specific to the vaccine.

In the paper's terms, the treatment or condition label means: roughly 10-day PBMC culture with coronavirus spike peptide pools or control peptides (ViraFEST assay). The ViraFEST assay was used in the study, in which antigen-specific T cells were expanded with peptide pools and expanded clonotypes were subsequently identified by TCR sequencing. Negative nucleocapsid antibody tests before and after vaccination confirmed that the healthy vaccine recipients had no prior SARS-CoV-2 infection. PBMCs were cultured at approximately 2.1 million per well in IMDM supplemented with approximately 5% human AB serum and 9 to 10 IU/ml IL-2, with roughly 10 ug/ml peptide pools added. Half of the culture medium was replaced with fresh IL-2-containing medium on days 3 and 7. After 9 to 10 days of culture, CD4+ T cells were isolated by negative selection using the EasySep CD4+ T cell isolation kit. Ficoll-Paque Plus gradient centrifugation was used to isolate PBMCs from whole blood, and the isolated PBMCs were then either used fresh or cryopreserved at -140C. Each culture condition was generally run in triplicate wells.

Sequencing used CD4+ T cells from blood, cultured in vitro, obtained after SARS-CoV-2 vaccination. The rearranged segments are TRBV20-1 and TRBJ2-3; a tentative D match to TRBD2 spans 6 bases. This receptor was taken from a human donor who received a COVID-19 vaccine. The DNA reads as follows: TGCAGTGCTAGCCTAGCGATCGGCACAGATACGCAGTATTTT. Translation gives CSASLAIGTDTQYF.